The 8 T cell receptor beta chains presented below share a single source sample, sequenced in a study of blood T cell repertoires in COVID-19. The repertoire was sequenced with immunoSEQ multiplex PCR; TCRdb's copy has only in-frame clones and lacks some. Seen here are some 65,000 clones, less than 95% observed once, and the top ten hold less than 0.6%. The sample consisted of peripheral blood. The source of these receptors is a middle-aged man with COVID-19, enrolled during active disease.

Only a few counts were recorded for this clone. V usage is TRBV18 and J usage is TRBJ1-2; no reliable D call. V gave up 2 bases and J gave up 7 bases, with 14 bases separating them. There are 14 residues in the CDR3. Germline values: CDR1 KGHSH, CDR2 LQKENI. CDR3 DNA: TGTGCCAGCTCACCATCCGGGAGCCTGGGTGGCTACACCTTC. It is translated as CASSPSGSLGGYTF.

This chain uses TRBV7-2 with TRBJ2-7; 7 nucleotides line up with TRBD2. Losses at the gene ends were 1 base for V and 13 bases for J; bases not matched to a gene: 4. CDR1 and CDR2 (germline): SGHTA, FQGNSA. CDR3 size: 11 residues. As DNA, the CDR3 is TGTGCCAGCAGCTTAGGCGGGAGCGTATACTTC. Its translation is CASSLGGSVYF.

This chain joins TRBV5-6 and TRBJ2-7; unclear D gene. Germline V gene data show CDR1 as SGHDT and CDR2 as YYEEEE. The CDR3 is made up of 13 amino acids. V shed 4 bases and J shed 1 base, with 9 bases lying between them. The CDR3 nucleotides are TGTGCCAGCAGCCTGTCGGTTTCCTACGAGCAGTACTTC. It encodes CASSLSVSYEQYF.

The chain couples TRBV7-2 to TRBJ2-7, with TRBD1 matching over 8 bases. The CDR3 is 14 residues long. J gave up 3 bases and V 4 bases, and 5 bases lay outside the gene matches. Germline V gene sequence: CDR1 SGHTA, CDR2 FQGNSA. CDR3 residues: CASSSDRANYEQYF. In DNA, the CDR3 is TGTGCCAGCAGCTCGGACAGGGCTAACTACGAGCAGTACTTC.

J is TRBJ2-3 and V is TRBV27; 7 bases align to TRBD2. The V and J ends lost 6 bases and 0 bases, in that order; junction bases with no gene match: 12. Germline CDR1 is MNHEY and CDR2 is SMNVEV (reference sequence). The CDR3 runs to 17 residues. This chain's CDR3 is CASSRREHSGSTDTQYF. In nucleotides, the CDR3 is TGTGCCAGCAGCCGCCGAGAGCATAGCGGGAGCACAGATACGCAGTATTTT.

J is TRBJ1-2 and V is TRBV6-5; D may be TRBD1 (6 bases). V lost 7 bases, J lost 6 bases, and 18 bases lay in between. Germline loops: CDR1 MNHEY, CDR2 SVGAGI. The CDR3 has 14 amino acids. CDR3 DNA sequence: TGTGCCAGCAAACAGGGTTTTGATAGTGATGGCTACACCTTC. This translates into CASKQGFDSDGYTF.

V is TRBV4-2 and J is TRBJ2-1, with D possibly matching TRBD1 (6 bases). Germline loops: CDR1 LGHNA, CDR2 YNFKEQ. V lost 0 bases, J lost 9 bases, and 12 bases lay in between. The CDR3 runs 14 residues. The CDR3 here is CASSQDNRVGEQFF. In DNA form, the CDR3 reads TGTGCCAGCAGCCAAGATAACAGGGTCGGTGAGCAGTTCTTC.

The V call is TRBV19, the J call TRBJ1-1, with D tentatively TRBD1 (6 bases). CDR3 size: 14 residues. CDR1 and CDR2 from the germline V gene are LNHDA and SQIVND (reference sequence). The germline V and J ends were trimmed by 5 bases and 5 bases, with 15 bases remaining between them. Written as DNA, the CDR3 is TGTGCCAGTAGTGTTCAGGGGAGTGGGACTGAAGCTTTCTTT. The encoded protein is CASSVQGSGTEAFF. Filled out from reference TRBV19 and TRBJ1-1, the complete variable domain reads DGGITQSPKYLFRKEGQNVTLSCEQNLNHDAMYWYRQDPGQGLRLIYYSQIVNDFQKGDIAEGYSVSREKKESFPLTVTSAQKNPTAFYLCASSVQGSGTEAFFGQGTRLTVV.